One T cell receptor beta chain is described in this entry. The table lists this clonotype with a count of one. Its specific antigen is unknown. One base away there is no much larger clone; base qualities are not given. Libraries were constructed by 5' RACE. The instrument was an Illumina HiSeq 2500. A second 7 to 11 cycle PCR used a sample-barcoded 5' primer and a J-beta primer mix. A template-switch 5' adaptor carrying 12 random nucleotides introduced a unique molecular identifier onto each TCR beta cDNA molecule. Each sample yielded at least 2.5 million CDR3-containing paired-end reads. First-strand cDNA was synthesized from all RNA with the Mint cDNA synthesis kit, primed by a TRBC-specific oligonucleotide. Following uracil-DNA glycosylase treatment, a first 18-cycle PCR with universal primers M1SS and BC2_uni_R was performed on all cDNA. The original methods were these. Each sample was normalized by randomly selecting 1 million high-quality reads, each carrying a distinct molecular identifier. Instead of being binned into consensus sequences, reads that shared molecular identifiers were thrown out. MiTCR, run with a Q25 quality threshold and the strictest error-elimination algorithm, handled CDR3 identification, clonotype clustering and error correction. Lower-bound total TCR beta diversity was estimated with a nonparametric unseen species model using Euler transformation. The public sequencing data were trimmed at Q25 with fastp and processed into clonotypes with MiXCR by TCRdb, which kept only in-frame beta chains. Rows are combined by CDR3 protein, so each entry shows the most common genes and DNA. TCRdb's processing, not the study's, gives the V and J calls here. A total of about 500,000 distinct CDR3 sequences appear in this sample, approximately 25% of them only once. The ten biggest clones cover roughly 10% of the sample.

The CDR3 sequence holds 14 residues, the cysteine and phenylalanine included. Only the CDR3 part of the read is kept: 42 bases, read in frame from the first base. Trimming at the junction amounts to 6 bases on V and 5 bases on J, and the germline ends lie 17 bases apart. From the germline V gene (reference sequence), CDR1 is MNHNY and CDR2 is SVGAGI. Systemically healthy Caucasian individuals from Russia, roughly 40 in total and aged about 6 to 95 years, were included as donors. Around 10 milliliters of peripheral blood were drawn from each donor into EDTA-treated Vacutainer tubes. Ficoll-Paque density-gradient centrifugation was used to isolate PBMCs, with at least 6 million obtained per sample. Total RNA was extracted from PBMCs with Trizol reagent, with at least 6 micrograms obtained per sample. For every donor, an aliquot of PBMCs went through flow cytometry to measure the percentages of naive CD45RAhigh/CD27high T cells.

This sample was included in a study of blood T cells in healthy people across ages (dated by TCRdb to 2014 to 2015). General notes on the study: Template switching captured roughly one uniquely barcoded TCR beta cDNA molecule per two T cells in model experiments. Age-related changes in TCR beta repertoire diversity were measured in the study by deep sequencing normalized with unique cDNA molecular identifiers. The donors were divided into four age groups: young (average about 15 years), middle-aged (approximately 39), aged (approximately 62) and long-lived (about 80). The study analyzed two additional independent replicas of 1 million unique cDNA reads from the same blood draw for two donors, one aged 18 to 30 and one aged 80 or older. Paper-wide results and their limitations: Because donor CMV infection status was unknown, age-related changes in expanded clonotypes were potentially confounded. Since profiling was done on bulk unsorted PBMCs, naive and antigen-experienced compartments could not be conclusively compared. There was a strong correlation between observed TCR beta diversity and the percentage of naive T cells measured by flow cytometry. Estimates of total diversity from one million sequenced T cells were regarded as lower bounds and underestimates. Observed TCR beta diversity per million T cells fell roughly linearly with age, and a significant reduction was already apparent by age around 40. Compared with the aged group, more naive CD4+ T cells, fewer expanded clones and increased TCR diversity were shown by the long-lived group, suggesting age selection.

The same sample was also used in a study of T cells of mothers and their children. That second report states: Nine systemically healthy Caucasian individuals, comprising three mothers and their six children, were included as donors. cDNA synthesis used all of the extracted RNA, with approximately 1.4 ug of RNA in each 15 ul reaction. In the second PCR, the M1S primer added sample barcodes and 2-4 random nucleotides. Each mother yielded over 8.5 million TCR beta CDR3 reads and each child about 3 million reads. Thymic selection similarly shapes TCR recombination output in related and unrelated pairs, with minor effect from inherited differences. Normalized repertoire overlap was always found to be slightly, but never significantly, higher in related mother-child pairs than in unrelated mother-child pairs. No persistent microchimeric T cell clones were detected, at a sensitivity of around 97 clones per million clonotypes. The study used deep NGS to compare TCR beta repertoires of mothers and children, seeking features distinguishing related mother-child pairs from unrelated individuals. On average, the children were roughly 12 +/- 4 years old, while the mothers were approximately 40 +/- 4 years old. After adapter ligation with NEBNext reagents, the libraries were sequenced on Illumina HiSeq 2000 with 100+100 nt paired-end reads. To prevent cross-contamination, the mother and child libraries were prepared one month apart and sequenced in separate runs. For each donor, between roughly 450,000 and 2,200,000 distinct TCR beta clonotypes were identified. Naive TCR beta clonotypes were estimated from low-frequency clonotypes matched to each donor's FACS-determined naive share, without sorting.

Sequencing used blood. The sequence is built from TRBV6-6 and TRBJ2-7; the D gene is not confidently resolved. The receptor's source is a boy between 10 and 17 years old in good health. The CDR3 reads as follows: CASRALVGFNEQYF. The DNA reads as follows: TGTGCCAGCAGAGCCTTGGTCGGGTTCAACGAGCAGTACTTC.